This T cell receptor beta chain was captured in a study of persistence of HIV-infected CD4 T cells. Across the study: Isolated cells were CMV- and HIV-1 Gag-responding CD4+ T cells. Broader study findings: Degenerate expanded CDR3beta sequences were enriched among CMV- and Gag-responding cells. CMV- and Gag-responding cells had lower TCRbeta richness than CD3/CD28-responding cells.

An overlapping HIV-1 Gag peptide pool stimulated these cells at roughly 0.97 ug/peptide/mL. CD40L-negative CD69-negative CD45RO-high memory CD4+ T cells were sorted as populations depleted of antigen-responding cells. Sequencing used immunoSEQ version 4 in survey mode. Repertoires were generated with immunoSEQ multiplex PCR, while TCRdb's copy carries only in-frame clones and drops some. The sample has roughly 35,000 clones, 82% seen once. The CDR3 runs to 14 residues. The germline V and J ends were trimmed by 6 bases and 7 bases, with 15 bases remaining between them. The germline V gene encodes CDR1 KGHSH and CDR2 LQKENI. A word on this clone: Its matching antigen is unknown.

The specimen was cultured CD4+ T cells from PBMCs, collected from a patient who received antiretroviral therapy. The V call is TRBV18, the J call TRBJ1-4; D is unresolved. The source is an adult with HIV. The donor label of this sample is uncertain. CDR3 DNA: TGTGCCAGCTCGCCGGACGCCAAGGGTGAAAAACTGTTTTTT. Translated: CASSPDAKGEKLFF.